These T cell receptor beta chains were read from a single sample in a study of blood T cell repertoires in COVID-19. Measured with immunoSEQ multiplex PCR; TCRdb has only the in-frame clones, and not every one. The data show a few hundred thousand clones, approximately 87% seen once. Sequencing was done on a sample of PBMCs or T cells enriched from blood (not recorded which). Source of these receptors: a woman between 45 and 65 years old who had recovered from COVID-19. CDR3s include the opening cysteine and the closing phenylalanine or tryptophan. D genes are given only for firm matches. The size entry is marked missing in some rows and otherwise reads once, few, many or a size class.

CDR3	DNA	V	J	size	D
CASSPAGGGVRIYEQYF	TGTGCCAGCAGCCCCGCGGGCGGGGGGGTTCGGATCTACGAGCAGTACTTC	TRBV7-9	TRBJ2-7	.	TRBD2
CASSPAYRTGKFYEQYF	TGTGCCAGCAGCCCCGCATACCGGACAGGGAAGTTCTACGAGCAGTACTTC	TRBV16	TRBJ2-7	.	TRBD1
CASRQTGGNYGYTF	TGTGCCAGCAGGCAGACAGGCGGAAACTATGGCTACACCTTC	TRBV6-5	TRBJ1-2	.	.
CASSRTGDTEAFF	TGTGCCAGCAGCCGGACAGGTGACACTGAAGCTTTCTTT	TRBV6-5	TRBJ1-1	.	TRBD1
CASSKTGTGIYEQYF	TGTGCCAGCAGCAAAACCGGGACAGGGATCTACGAGCAGTACTTC	TRBV7-9	TRBJ2-7	few	TRBD1
CALGVADTQYF	TGTGCCCTAGGAGTTGCAGATACGCAGTATTTT	TRBV10-3	TRBJ2-3	.	.
CASSSTENTEAFF	TGTGCCAGCAGCTCGACAGAGAACACTGAAGCTTTCTTT	TRBV2	TRBJ1-1	.	.
CASNVAGTTGELFF	TGTGCCAGCAATGTTGCAGGAACCACCGGGGAGCTGTTTTTT	TRBV6-5	TRBJ2-2	once	.
CASSSGGQGDGYTF	TGTGCCAGCAGTTCTGGTGGACAGGGTGACGGCTACACCTTC	TRBV6-2/TRBV6-3	TRBJ1-2	.	TRBD1
CASSPPAGMAFF	TGTGCCAGCTCACCACCGGCAGGGATGGCTTTCTTT	TRBV18	TRBJ1-1	.	.
CASSGSADTQYF	TGCGCCAGCAGTGGAAGCGCAGATACGCAGTATTTT	TRBV5-1	TRBJ2-3	few	.
CATSRRVGSTNEKLFF	TGTGCCACCAGCAGGCGGGTCGGTTCAACTAATGAAAAACTGTTTTTT	TRBV15	TRBJ1-4	.	.
CASSPIQGLGNTIYF	TGTGCCAGCAGTCCCATACAGGGGCTTGGAAACACCATATATTTT	TRBV6-5	TRBJ1-3	.	TRBD1
CASSMGRVYEQYF	TGTGCCAGTAGTATGGGCAGGGTCTACGAGCAGTACTTC	TRBV19	TRBJ2-7	.	.
CASSQSRETQYF	TGTGCCAGCAGCCAGTCCCGAGAGACCCAGTACTTC	TRBV3-1/TRBV3-2	TRBJ2-5	once	.
CASRGAGDTQYF	TGTGCCAGCCGGGGGGCCGGCGATACGCAGTATTTT	TRBV3-1/TRBV3-2	TRBJ2-3	.	.
CASSASGSGYTF	TGCGCCAGCAGCGCGTCAGGGTCCGGCTACACCTTC	TRBV5-1	TRBJ1-2	.	.
CASLGGWSYGYTF	TGTGCCAGTCTGGGCGGGTGGAGCTATGGCTACACCTTC	TRBV19	TRBJ1-2	once	.
CASSTRQGAGYGYTF	TGTGCCAGCAGTACTCGACAGGGGGCCGGCTATGGCTACACCTTC	TRBV6-5	TRBJ1-2	.	TRBD1
CASSTGVANEKLFF	TGTGCCAGCAGTACAGGGGTAGCTAATGAAAAACTGTTTTTT	TRBV27	TRBJ1-4	.	TRBD1
CASSQDENQVYYGYTF	TGCGCCAGCAGCCAAGATGAAAACCAGGTTTACTATGGCTACACCTTC	TRBV4-3	TRBJ1-2	.	.
CASSLDREAGYTF	TGTGCCAGCAGCCTGGACAGGGAGGCTGGCTACACCTTC	TRBV7-3	TRBJ1-2	once	TRBD1
CSVPGTGPTYEQYF	TGCAGCGTTCCTGGGACAGGTCCAACCTACGAGCAGTACTTC	TRBV29-1	TRBJ2-7	.	TRBD1
CASSSGLYEQFF	TGTGCCAGCAGCAGCGGACTTTATGAGCAGTTCTTC	TRBV28	TRBJ2-1	.	.
CASSPMTVSGNTIYF	TGTGCCAGCAGCCCCATGACAGTCTCTGGAAACACCATATATTTT	TRBV3-1/TRBV3-2	TRBJ1-3	.	.
CASSPGDRGLDTIYF	TGTGCCAGCAGCCCCGGAGACAGGGGGCTGGATACCATATATTTT	TRBV7-8	TRBJ1-3	.	TRBD1
CASSESGTVNSPLHF	TGTGCCAGCAGTGAATCGGGGACAGTCAATTCACCCCTCCACTTT	TRBV6-1	TRBJ1-6	.	TRBD1
CASSPRYREGNTIYF	TGTGCCAGCAGCCCCAGATACAGGGAGGGAAACACCATATATTTT	TRBV3-1/TRBV3-2	TRBJ1-3	.	.
CASSPTPRTSGWTEQYF	TGTGCCAGCAGCCCCACCCCTAGGACTAGCGGGTGGACCGAGCAGTACTTC	TRBV3-1/TRBV3-2	TRBJ2-7	few	TRBD2
CASSPGQGAAYEQYF	TGCGCCAGCAGCCCTGGACAGGGAGCAGCCTACGAGCAGTACTTC	TRBV4-1	TRBJ2-7	.	TRBD1
CASSFRQGAEETQYF	TGTGCCAGCAGTTTTAGGCAGGGGGCAGAGGAGACCCAGTACTTC	TRBV28	TRBJ2-5	.	TRBD1
CAQGGGYGYTF	TGTGCCCAAGGCGGGGGTTATGGCTACACCTTC	TRBV7-9	TRBJ1-2	once	.
CAISESPLGTEAFF	TGTGCCATCAGTGAGTCCCCCCTAGGCACTGAAGCTTTCTTT	TRBV10-3	TRBJ1-1	.	.
CASSQSGQGSGYEQYF	TGCGCCAGCAGTCAATCAGGACAGGGGAGTGGTTACGAGCAGTACTTC	TRBV23-1	TRBJ2-7	.	TRBD1
CASSYGRGTRTYEQYF	TGTGCCAGCAGTTACGGCCGAGGGACACGGACCTACGAGCAGTACTTC	TRBV6-2/TRBV6-3	TRBJ2-7	.	.
CASSQGGQGAGELFF	TGCGCCAGCAGCCAAGGGGGACAGGGGGCCGGGGAGCTGTTTTTT	TRBV4-1	TRBJ2-2	.	TRBD1
CSVARGGYGYTF	TGCAGCGTTGCCAGGGGCGGCTATGGCTACACCTTC	TRBV29-1	TRBJ1-2	.	.
CASRFLSGIEAFF	TGTGCCAGCAGATTTCTCTCAGGGATAGAAGCTTTCTTT	TRBV27	TRBJ1-1	.	.
CASTPAGGTDTQYF	TGTGCCAGCACCCCGGCAGGGGGCACAGATACGCAGTATTTT	TRBV27	TRBJ2-3	.	.
CASSGGPTDTQYF	TGTGCCAGCAGTGGGGGGCCCACAGATACGCAGTATTTT	TRBV25-1	TRBJ2-3	few	.
CAWRGQGVNSPLHF	TGTGCCTGGAGGGGACAGGGGGTTAATTCACCCCTCCACTTT	TRBV30	TRBJ1-6	.	TRBD1
CASSRSSGFYEQYF	TGTGCCAGCAGCCGCTCTAGCGGGTTCTACGAGCAGTACTTC	TRBV6-2/TRBV6-3	TRBJ2-7	.	TRBD2
CASSDWGGVRRQYF	TGTGCCAGCAGTGACTGGGGGGGCGTTCGGCGGCAGTACTTC	TRBV25-1	TRBJ2-7	.	.
CASSRGGTVQETQYF	TGTGCCAGCAGCCGGGGTGGGACAGTACAAGAGACCCAGTACTTC	TRBV11-1	TRBJ2-5	.	TRBD1
CASSKTAFADTEAFF	TGTGCCAGCAGTAAGACAGCTTTCGCGGACACTGAAGCTTTCTTT	TRBV27	TRBJ1-1	.	.
CASSVQALHTEAFF	TGTGCCAGTAGTGTCCAGGCTCTGCACACTGAAGCTTTCTTT	TRBV19	TRBJ1-1	.	.
CASSPQGTLYGYTF	TGTGCCAGTAGTCCACAGGGAACCCTATATGGCTACACCTTC	TRBV19	TRBJ1-2	.	.
CASSLSGETQYF	TGTGCCAGCAGCTTATCGGGAGAGACCCAGTACTTC	TRBV7-9	TRBJ2-5	.	.
CASSLAGDRGRRANYGYTF	TGTGCCAGCAGCTTAGCGGGAGACAGGGGGAGACGAGCTAACTATGGCTACACCTTC	TRBV7-2	TRBJ1-2	once	TRBD1
CASSLELAGEQFF	TGTGCCAGCAGCTTAGAACTAGCGGGGGAGCAGTTCTTC	TRBV7-2	TRBJ2-1	.	TRBD2
CASSVGTGGNSEQFF	TGTGCCAGCAGCGTAGGGACAGGGGGTAATTCTGAGCAGTTCTTC	TRBV9	TRBJ2-1	.	TRBD1
CAISEGSPRAAGNTIYF	TGTGCCATCAGTGAAGGAAGTCCGAGGGCGGCTGGAAACACCATATATTTT	TRBV10-3	TRBJ1-3	.	.
CASSLDRGLLNEQFF	TGTGCCAGCAGCTTAGATAGGGGACTCCTCAATGAGCAGTTCTTC	TRBV11-3	TRBJ2-1	.	.
CASSLGTSVSTEQFF	TGTGCCAGTAGTCTCGGGACTAGCGTGTCCACTGAGCAGTTCTTC	TRBV19	TRBJ2-1	.	TRBD2
CASSPDRVGETQYF	TGCGCCAGCAGCCCCGACAGGGTCGGAGAGACCCAGTACTTC	TRBV5-1	TRBJ2-5	.	TRBD1
CASRPRTAQNSPLHF	TGCGCCAGCAGACCCCGGACAGCTCAAAATTCACCCCTCCACTTT	TRBV5-1	TRBJ1-6	.	.
CASSQETGFSSYNSPLHF	TGCGCCAGCAGCCAAGAAACAGGGTTCAGCTCCTATAATTCACCCCTCCACTTT	TRBV4-1	TRBJ1-6	.	.
CASSPAGGQPQHF	TGTGCCAGCAGCCCCGCAGGTGGACAGCCCCAGCATTTT	TRBV7-9	TRBJ1-5	.	.
CASSQGSQNRETQYF	TGTGCCAGCAGCCAAGGTAGTCAGAACAGAGAGACCCAGTACTTC	TRBV14	TRBJ2-5	.	.
CASSSAGTAIRQPQHF	TGTGCCAGCAGCAGCGCCGGGACAGCCATCAGACAGCCCCAGCATTTT	TRBV7-8	TRBJ1-5	.	TRBD1